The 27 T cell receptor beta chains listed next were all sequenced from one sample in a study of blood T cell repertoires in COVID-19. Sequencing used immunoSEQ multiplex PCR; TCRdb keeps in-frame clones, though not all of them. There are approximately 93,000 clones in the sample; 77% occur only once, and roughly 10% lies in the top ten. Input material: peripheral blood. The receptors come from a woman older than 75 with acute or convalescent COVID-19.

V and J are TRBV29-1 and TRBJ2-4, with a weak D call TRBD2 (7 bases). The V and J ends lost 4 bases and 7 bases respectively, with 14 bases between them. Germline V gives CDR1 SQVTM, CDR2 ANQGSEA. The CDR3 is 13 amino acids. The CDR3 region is CSVAGGDNNIQYF. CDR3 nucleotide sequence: TGCAGCGTTGCTGGGGGGGACAACAACATTCAGTACTTC.

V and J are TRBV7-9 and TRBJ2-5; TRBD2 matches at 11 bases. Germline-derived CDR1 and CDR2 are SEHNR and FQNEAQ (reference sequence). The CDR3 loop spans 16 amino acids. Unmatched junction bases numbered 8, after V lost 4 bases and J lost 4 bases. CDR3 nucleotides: TGTGCCAGCAGCTACTTTAGCGGGAGGGCCGGAGAGACCCAGTACTTC. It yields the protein CASSYFSGRAGETQYF.

The CDR3 coding sequence is TGTGCCAGCAGTTCCACTGACAGCCTACCTTTCTATGGCTACACCTTC. Its protein product is CASSSTDSLPFYGYTF. This chain links TRBV6-2 or TRBV6-3 with TRBJ1-2; D may be TRBD1 (5 bases). Germline CDR1 MNHEY, CDR2 SVGEGT. The V and J ends lost 4 bases and 4 bases respectively, with 19 bases between them. This CDR3 contains 16 residues.

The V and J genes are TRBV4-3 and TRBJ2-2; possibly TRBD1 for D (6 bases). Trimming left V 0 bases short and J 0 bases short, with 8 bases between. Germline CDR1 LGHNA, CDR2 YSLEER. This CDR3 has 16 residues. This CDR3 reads CASSQEQGTNTGELFF. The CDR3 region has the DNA TGCGCCAGCAGCCAAGAACAGGGAACGAACACCGGGGAGCTGTTTTTT.

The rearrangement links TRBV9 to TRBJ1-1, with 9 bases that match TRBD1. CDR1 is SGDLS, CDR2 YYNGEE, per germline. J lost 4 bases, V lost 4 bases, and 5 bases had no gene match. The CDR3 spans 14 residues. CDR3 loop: CASSLGQGTTEAFF. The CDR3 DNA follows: TGTGCCAGCAGCCTAGGACAGGGGACCACTGAAGCTTTCTTT.

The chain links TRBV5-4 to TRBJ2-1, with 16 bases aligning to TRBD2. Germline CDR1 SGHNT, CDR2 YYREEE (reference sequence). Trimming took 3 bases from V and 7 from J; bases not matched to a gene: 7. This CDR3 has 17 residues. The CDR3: CASSSAGLAGGKNEQFF. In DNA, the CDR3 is TGTGCCAGCAGCTCCGCGGGACTAGCGGGGGGGAAGAATGAGCAGTTCTTC. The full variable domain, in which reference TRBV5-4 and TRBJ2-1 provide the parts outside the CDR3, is ETGVTQSPTHLIKTRGQQVTLRCSSQSGHNTVSWYQQALGQGPQFIFQYYREEENGRGNFPPRFSGLQFPNYSSELNVNALELDDSALYLCASSSAGLAGGKNEQFFGPGTRLTVL.

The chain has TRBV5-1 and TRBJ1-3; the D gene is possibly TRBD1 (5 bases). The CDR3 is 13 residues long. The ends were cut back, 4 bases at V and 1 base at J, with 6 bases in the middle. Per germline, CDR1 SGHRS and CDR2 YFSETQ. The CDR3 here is CASSPGSGNTIYF. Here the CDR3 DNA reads TGCGCCAGCAGCCCAGGGTCTGGAAACACCATATATTTT.

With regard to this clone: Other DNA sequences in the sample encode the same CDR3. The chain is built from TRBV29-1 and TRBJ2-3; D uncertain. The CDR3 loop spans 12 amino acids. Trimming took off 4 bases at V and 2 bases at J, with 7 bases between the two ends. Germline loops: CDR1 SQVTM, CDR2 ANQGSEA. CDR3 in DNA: TGCAGCGTTGTAGTCAACACAGATACGCAGTATTTT. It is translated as CSVVVNTDTQYF.

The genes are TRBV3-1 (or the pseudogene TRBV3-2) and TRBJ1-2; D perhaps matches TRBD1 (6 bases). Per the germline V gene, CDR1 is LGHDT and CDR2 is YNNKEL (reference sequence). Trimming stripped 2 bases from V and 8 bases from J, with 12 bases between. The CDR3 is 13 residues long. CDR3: CASSQSVRGGYTF. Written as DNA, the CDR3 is TGTGCCAGCAGCCAAAGCGTAAGGGGGGGCTACACCTTC.

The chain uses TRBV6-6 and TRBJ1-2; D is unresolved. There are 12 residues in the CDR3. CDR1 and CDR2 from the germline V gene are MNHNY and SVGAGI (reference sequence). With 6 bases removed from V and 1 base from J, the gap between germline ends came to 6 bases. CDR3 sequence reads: CASSEGNYGYTF. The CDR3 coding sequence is TGTGCCAGCAGCGAGGGTAACTATGGCTACACCTTC.

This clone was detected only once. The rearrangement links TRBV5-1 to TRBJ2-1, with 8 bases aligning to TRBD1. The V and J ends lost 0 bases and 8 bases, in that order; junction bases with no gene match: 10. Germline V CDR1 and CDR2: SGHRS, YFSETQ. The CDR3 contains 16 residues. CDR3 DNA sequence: TGCGCCAGCAGCTTGGCCCCGGGCAGGGGGCAATATGAGCAGTTCTTC. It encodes CASSLAPGRGQYEQFF.

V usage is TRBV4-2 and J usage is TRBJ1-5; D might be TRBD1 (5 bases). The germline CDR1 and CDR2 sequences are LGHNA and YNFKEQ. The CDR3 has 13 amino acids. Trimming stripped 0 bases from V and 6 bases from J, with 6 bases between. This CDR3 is CASSQDQGQPQHF. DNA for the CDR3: TGTGCCAGCAGCCAAGACCAGGGTCAGCCCCAGCATTTT.

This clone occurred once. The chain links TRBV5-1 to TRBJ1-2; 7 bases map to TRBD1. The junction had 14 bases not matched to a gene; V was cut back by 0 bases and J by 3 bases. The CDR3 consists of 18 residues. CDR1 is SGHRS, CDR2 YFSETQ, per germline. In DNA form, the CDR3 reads TGCGCCAGCAGCTTGGAGGGGTTGGGGACAGATATTGACTATGGCTACACCTTC. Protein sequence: CASSLEGLGTDIDYGYTF.

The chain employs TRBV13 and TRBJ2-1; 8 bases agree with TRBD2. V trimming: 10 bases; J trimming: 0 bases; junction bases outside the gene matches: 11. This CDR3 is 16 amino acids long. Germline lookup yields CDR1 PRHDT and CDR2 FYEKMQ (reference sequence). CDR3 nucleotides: TGTGCCACCCACAGCGGGGGTTACTTCTCCTACAATGAGCAGTTCTTC. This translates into CATHSGGYFSYNEQFF.

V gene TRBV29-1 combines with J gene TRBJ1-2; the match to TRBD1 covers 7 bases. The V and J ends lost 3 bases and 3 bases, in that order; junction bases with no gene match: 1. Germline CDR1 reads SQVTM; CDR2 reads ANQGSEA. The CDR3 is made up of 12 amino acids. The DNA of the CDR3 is TGCAGCGTTGACCAGGGGGACTATGGCTACACCTTC. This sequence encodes CSVDQGDYGYTF.

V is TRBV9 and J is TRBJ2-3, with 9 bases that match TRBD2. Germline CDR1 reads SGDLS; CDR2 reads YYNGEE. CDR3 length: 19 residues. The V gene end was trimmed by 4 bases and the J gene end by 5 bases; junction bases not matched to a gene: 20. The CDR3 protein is CASSHPGLAGIGGGDTQYF. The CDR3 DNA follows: TGTGCCAGCAGCCACCCGGGTCTAGCGGGGATTGGGGGAGGAGATACGCAGTATTTT.

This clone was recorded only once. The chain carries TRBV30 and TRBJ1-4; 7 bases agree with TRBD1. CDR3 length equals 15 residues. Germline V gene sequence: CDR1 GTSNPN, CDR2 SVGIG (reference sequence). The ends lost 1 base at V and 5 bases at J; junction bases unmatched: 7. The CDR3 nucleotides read TGTGCCTGGAGTGCCCAGGGGGTTCTCAATGAAAAACTGTTTTTT. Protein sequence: CAWSAQGVLNEKLFF.

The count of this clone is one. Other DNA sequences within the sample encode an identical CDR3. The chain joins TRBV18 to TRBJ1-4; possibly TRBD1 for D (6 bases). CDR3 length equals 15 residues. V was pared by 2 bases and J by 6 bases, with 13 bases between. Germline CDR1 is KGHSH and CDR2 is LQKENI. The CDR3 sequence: CASSPSSRGDEKLFF. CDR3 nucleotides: TGTGCCAGCTCACCATCGAGCAGGGGTGATGAAAAACTGTTTTTT.

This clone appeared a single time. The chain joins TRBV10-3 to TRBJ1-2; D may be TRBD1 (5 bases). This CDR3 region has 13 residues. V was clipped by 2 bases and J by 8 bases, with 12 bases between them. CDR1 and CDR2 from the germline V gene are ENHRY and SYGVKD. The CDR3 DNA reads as TGTGCCATCAGTGAGCTGGGTCAGGGAGGCTACACCTTC. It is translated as CAISELGQGGYTF.

The CDR3 coding sequence is TGCGCCAGCAGCCGTACGACAGGGTTCCAAGAGACCCAGTACTTC. Translating it yields CASSRTTGFQETQYF. The chain employs TRBV4-3 and TRBJ2-5; 7 nucleotides agree with TRBD1. After removal of 4 bases from V and 1 base from J, the junction contained 6 bases not matched to a gene. Per the germline V gene, CDR1 is LGHNA and CDR2 is YSLEER. The CDR3 extends over 15 amino acids.

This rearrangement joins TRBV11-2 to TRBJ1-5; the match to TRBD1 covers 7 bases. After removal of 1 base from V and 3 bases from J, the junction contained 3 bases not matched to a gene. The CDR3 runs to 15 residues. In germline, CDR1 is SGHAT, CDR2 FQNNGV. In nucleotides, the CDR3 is TGTGCCAGCAGCTTAGGGGACAGCCACAATCAGCCCCAGCATTTT. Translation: CASSLGDSHNQPQHF.

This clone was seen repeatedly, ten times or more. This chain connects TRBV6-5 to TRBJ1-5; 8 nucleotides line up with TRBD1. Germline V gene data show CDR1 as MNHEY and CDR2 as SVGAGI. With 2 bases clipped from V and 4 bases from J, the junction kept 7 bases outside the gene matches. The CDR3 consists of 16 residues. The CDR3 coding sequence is TGTGCCAGCAGTTACGCAGGGACAGGCCTTAATCAGCCCCAGCATTTT. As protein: CASSYAGTGLNQPQHF.

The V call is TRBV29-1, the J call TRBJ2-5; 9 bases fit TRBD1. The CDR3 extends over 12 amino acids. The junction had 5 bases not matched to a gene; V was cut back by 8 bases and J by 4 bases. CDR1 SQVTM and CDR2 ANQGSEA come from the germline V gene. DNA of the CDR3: TGCAGCCTTACAGGGGGCGGAGAGACCCAGTACTTC. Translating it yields CSLTGGGETQYF.

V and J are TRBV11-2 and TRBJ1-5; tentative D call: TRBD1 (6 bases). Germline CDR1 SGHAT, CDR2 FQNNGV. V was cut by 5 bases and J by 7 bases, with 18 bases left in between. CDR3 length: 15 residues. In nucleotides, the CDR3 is TGTGCCAGCAGCCCCCAGAGGGGGGGGGACCAGCCCCAGCATTTT. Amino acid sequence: CASSPQRGGDQPQHF.

The CDR3 DNA reads as TGTGCCAGCAGTTTACAGGGGTATCAAGGGAAAGAGACCCAGTACTTC. Its protein is CASSLQGYQGKETQYF. The chain is built from TRBV5-6 and TRBJ2-5; 7 nucleotides match TRBD1. The CDR3 contains 16 residues. V shed 5 bases and J 3 bases; nucleotides not matched to a gene: 13. Germline loops: CDR1 SGHDT, CDR2 YYEEEE.

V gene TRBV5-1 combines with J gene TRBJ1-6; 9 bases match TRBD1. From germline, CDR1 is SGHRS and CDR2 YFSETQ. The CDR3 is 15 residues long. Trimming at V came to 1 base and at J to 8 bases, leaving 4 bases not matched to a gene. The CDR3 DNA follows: TGCGCCAGCAGCTTGAGAGGACAGGGGTATTCACCCCTCCACTTT. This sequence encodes CASSLRGQGYSPLHF.

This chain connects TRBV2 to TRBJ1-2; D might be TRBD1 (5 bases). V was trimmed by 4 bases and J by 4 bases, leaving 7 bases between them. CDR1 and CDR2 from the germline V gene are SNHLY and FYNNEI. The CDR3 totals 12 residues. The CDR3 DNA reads TGTGCCAGCAGTGCCGACAGCTATGGCTACACCTTC. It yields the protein CASSADSYGYTF.